Shown below are 5 T cell receptor beta chains from a single sample sequenced in a study of CD8 T cells in ankylosing spondylitis listed by TCRdb under 2017. The library was obtained by 5' RACE. The listed sequencing device is Illumina HiSeq 2500. Through fastp at Q25 and MiXCR, TCRdb rebuilt clones from the public reads, retaining in-frame beta chains. Each entry merges the rows of one CDR3 protein and shows their most common DNA and genes. The sample yields a few hundred thousand distinct CDR3 sequences; less than 25% were counted once. The ten most abundant clones make up 3.5% to 4.5% of the sample. The sample comprised blood, either unsorted or a sorted T cell fraction (not recorded which). The receptors derive from a female donor with ankylosing spondylitis or in good health (not recorded which).

This clonotype was seen only a few times. The CDR3 region is CASSLGRGLAGEQYF. CDR3 coding DNA: TGTGCCAGCAGTTTAGGCAGGGGACTAGCTGGCGAGCAGTACTTC. The gene calls are TRBV12-3 or TRBV12-4 and TRBJ2-7, with 9 bases fitting TRBD2. The V segment lost 1 base and the J segment 6 bases; nucleotides outside the gene matches: 7. The CDR3 runs 15 residues.

This clonotype showed up just a few times. This chain links TRBV7-3 with TRBJ2-3, with 10 bases lining up with TRBD2. The CDR3 is made up of 16 amino acids. The V segment lost 5 bases and the J segment 2 bases; nucleotides outside the gene matches: 7. The germline V gene has CDR1 SGHTA and CDR2 FQGTGA. The DNA of the CDR3 is TGTGCCAGCAGCGCGAGGACTAGCGGCCCCACAGATACGCAGTATTTT. Encoded protein: CASSARTSGPTDTQYF.

The chain uses TRBV20-1 and TRBJ2-1; D ambiguous. This CDR3 region has 12 residues. V lost 4 bases and J lost 9, with 13 bases in between. Germline CDR1 reads DFQATT; CDR2 reads SNEGSKA (reference sequence). Here the CDR3 reads CSAIFTGPEQFF. CDR3 coding DNA: TGCAGTGCTATCTTTACCGGTCCTGAGCAGTTCTTC.

This clonotype was seen only a few times. V gene TRBV28 combines with J gene TRBJ1-1, with D tentatively TRBD1 (6 bases). The CDR3 is made up of 12 amino acids. Deletions cut 3 bases from V and 6 bases from J, with 8 bases between. The germline V gene encodes CDR1 MDHEN and CDR2 SYDVKM. CDR3 amino acids: CASSLAGAEAFF. CDR3 nucleotides: TGTGCCAGCAGTTTGGCAGGGGCTGAAGCTTTCTTT. Filled out from reference TRBV28 and TRBJ1-1, the complete variable domain reads DVKVTQSSRYLVKRTGEKVFLECVQDMDHENMFWYRQDPGLGLRLIYFSYDVKMKEKGDIPEGYSVSREKKERFSLILESASTNQTSMYLCASSLAGAEAFFGQGTRLTVV.

The genes are TRBV10-3 and TRBJ2-3, with 7 bases identical to TRBD1. CDR1 is ENHRY and CDR2 is SYGVKD in the germline V gene. V lost 8 bases to trimming and J lost 2 bases; unmatched junction nucleotides: 4. This CDR3 comprises 13 residues. This CDR3 reads CAISGTDTDTQYF. The CDR3 bases are TGTGCCATCTCCGGGACAGACACAGATACGCAGTATTTT.